The 13 T cell receptor beta chains listed next were all sequenced from one sample in a study of blood T cell repertoires in COVID-19. The table came from immunoSEQ multiplex PCR; TCRdb's copy has only in-frame clones and leaves some out. The table lists 170,000 or so clones, about 85% of them singletons. The sequencing input was PBMCs or T cells enriched from blood (not recorded which). The receptors stem from a man aged 40-50 years who had recovered from COVID-19.

The chain uses TRBV19 and TRBJ1-2; no definite D call. The CDR3 is 15 amino acids. V was trimmed by 4 bases and J by 3 bases, leaving 15 bases between them. Germline V CDR1 and CDR2: LNHDA, SQIVND (reference sequence). CDR3 nucleotides: TGTGCCAGTAGTACCTCTCCGAGGAGCGACTATGGCTACACCTTC. Its translation: CASSTSPRSDYGYTF.

The genes are TRBV9 and TRBJ2-1; 7 bases map to TRBD2. The CDR3 spans 16 residues. The germline V gene has CDR1 SGDLS and CDR2 YYNGEE. J gave up 5 bases and V 3 bases, and 11 bases lay outside the gene matches. The CDR3 DNA is TGTGCCAGCAGCGGGAGCGGGGTCCCTACTAACAATGAGCAGTTCTTC. It yields the protein CASSGSGVPTNNEQFF.

The J gene is TRBJ1-5, the V gene TRBV27; 12 nucleotides align to TRBD1. V lost 6 bases, J lost 0 bases, and 9 bases stayed unmatched. Germline V gives CDR1 MNHEY, CDR2 SMNVEV (reference sequence). CDR3 length: 18 amino acids. This CDR3 reads CASRTGTGGPISNQPQHF. In nucleotides, the CDR3 is TGTGCCAGCAGGACCGGGACAGGGGGCCCTATTAGCAATCAGCCCCAGCATTTT.

This rearrangement joins TRBV5-1 to TRBJ1-2; no clear D. The CDR3 sequence is 13 residues long. The germline V gene has CDR1 SGHRS and CDR2 YFSETQ. Trimming took off 0 bases at V and 7 bases at J, with 10 bases between the two ends. The CDR3 bases are TGCGCCAGCAGCTTGGTTGAATTCGGTGGCTACACCTTC. This encodes CASSLVEFGGYTF.

The chain couples TRBV7-9 to TRBJ1-5; 7 nucleotides match TRBD1. There are 16 residues in the CDR3. J was trimmed by 11 bases and V by 2 bases; bases with no gene match: 15. Germline V gene data show CDR1 as SEHNR and CDR2 as FQNEAQ (reference sequence). The CDR3 sequence is CASSLHPGQGDETQHF. The DNA for the CDR3 is TGTGCCAGCAGCTTACACCCAGGGCAGGGGGATGAGACCCAGCATTTT.

Here the CDR3 DNA reads TGTGCCAGCAGCCAAGAGTCCCTCTCTATCACTGAAGCTTTCTTT. Its protein is CASSQESLSITEAFF. This chain connects TRBV3-1 (or the pseudogene TRBV3-2) to TRBJ1-1; D gene ambiguous. The CDR3 spans 15 residues. Per the germline V gene, CDR1 is LGHDT and CDR2 is YNNKEL (reference sequence). Trimming took 0 bases from V and 4 from J, leaving 12 bases between them.

This clone was seen a few times. V and J are TRBV30 and TRBJ2-7; tentative D call: TRBD2 (5 bases). The CDR3 runs 14 residues. V lost 2 bases and J lost 0, with 11 bases in between. Per the germline V gene, CDR1 is GTSNPN and CDR2 is SVGIG (reference sequence). The CDR3 sequence is CAWSKAGSSYEQYF. The CDR3 bases are TGTGCCTGGAGTAAGGCGGGTAGCTCCTACGAGCAGTACTTC.

This chain's CDR3 is CASSLTRYSGYGYTF. As DNA, the CDR3 is TGTGCCAGCAGCCTTACCCGATATTCGGGCTATGGCTACACCTTC. This sequence joins TRBV6-5 and TRBJ1-2; no definite D call. From germline, CDR1 is MNHEY and CDR2 SVGAGI. V was shortened by 6 bases and J by 4 bases, with 18 bases between the two germline ends. The CDR3 covers 15 residues.

A few counts support this clone. The chain couples TRBV28 to TRBJ1-2, with D possibly being TRBD1 (6 bases). V was shortened by 8 bases and J by 5 bases, with 12 bases between the two germline ends. CDR1 and CDR2 (germline): MDHEN, SYDVKM. The CDR3 loop spans 12 amino acids. CDR3 nucleotide sequence: TGTGCCAGCTACAGGGTAGCATATGGCTACACCTTC. Encoded protein: CASYRVAYGYTF.

The rearrangement links TRBV5-4 to TRBJ2-1; the match to TRBD2 covers 7 bases. CDR1 and CDR2 from the germline V gene are SGHNT and YYREEE (reference sequence). J lost 9 bases, V lost 0 bases, and 6 bases had no gene match. The CDR3 sequence is 14 residues long. The CDR3: CASSLDAGEGEQFF. CDR3 coding DNA: TGTGCCAGCAGCTTGGACGCGGGGGAGGGTGAGCAGTTCTTC.

The V gene is TRBV28, the J gene TRBJ1-6; the match to TRBD1 covers 8 bases. V lost 7 bases and J lost 10; bases outside the gene matches: 9. The V gene's germline CDR1 is MDHEN and CDR2 SYDVKM. This CDR3 spans 14 amino acids. The CDR3 region is CASINTGGGSPLHF. CDR3 bases: TGTGCCAGCATTAATACAGGGGGTGGATCACCCCTCCACTTT.

The J gene is TRBJ1-4, the V gene TRBV9, with a tentative D call TRBD1 (5 bases). The CDR3 sequence is 15 residues long. V lost 3 bases to trimming and J lost 8 bases, with 17 bases between them. CDR1 and CDR2 (germline): SGDLS, YYNGEE. The CDR3 DNA sequence: TGTGCCAGCAGCGCCACAGGCTCGAGAAGGGAAAAACTGTTTTTT. Its protein is CASSATGSRREKLFF.

The chain couples TRBV19 to TRBJ1-3; a weak D match, TRBD1 (5 bases). V shed 5 bases and J shed 1 base, with 12 bases lying between them. CDR1 and CDR2 (germline): LNHDA, SQIVND (reference sequence). The CDR3 runs to 15 residues. CDR3 nucleotides: TGTGCCAGTAGTTTTCAGGGAAGGTCTGGAAACACCATATATTTT. Translation gives CASSFQGRSGNTIYF. The complete variable domain, with remaining parts taken from reference TRBV19 and TRBJ1-3, reads DGGITQSPKYLFRKEGQNVTLSCEQNLNHDAMYWYRQDPGQGLRLIYYSQIVNDFQKGDIAEGYSVSREKKESFPLTVTSAQKNPTAFYLCASSFQGRSGNTIYFGEGSWLTVV.